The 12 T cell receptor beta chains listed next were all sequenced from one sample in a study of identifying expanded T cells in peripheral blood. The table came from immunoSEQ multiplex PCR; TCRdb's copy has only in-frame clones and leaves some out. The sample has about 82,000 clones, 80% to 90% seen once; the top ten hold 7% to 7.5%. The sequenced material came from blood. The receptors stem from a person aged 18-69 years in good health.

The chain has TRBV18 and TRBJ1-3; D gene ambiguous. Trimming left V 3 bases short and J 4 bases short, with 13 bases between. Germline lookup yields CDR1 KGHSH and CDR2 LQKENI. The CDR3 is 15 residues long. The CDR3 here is CASSPVSLEGNTIYF. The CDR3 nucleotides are TGTGCCAGCTCACCCGTTTCCCTGGAGGGAAACACCATATATTTT.

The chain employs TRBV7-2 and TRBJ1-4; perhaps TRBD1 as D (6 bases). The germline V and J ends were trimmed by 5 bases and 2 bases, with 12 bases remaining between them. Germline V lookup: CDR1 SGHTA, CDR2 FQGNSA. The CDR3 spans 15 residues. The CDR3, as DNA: TGTGCCAGCAGCAGAACAGGGACCACTAATGAAAAACTGTTTTTT. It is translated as CASSRTGTTNEKLFF.

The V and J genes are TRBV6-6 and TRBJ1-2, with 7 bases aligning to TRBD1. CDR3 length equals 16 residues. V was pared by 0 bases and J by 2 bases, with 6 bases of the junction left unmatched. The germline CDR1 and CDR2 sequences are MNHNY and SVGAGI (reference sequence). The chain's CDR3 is CASSYSLGGQNYGYTF. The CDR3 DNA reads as TGTGCCAGCAGTTACTCGTTGGGGGGACAGAACTATGGCTACACCTTC.

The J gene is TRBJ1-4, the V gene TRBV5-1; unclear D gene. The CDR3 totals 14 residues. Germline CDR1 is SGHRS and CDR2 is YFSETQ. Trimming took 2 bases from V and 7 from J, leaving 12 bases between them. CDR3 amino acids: CASSLGGLGEKLFF. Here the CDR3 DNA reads TGCGCCAGCAGCTTAGGAGGGCTGGGTGAAAAACTGTTTTTT.

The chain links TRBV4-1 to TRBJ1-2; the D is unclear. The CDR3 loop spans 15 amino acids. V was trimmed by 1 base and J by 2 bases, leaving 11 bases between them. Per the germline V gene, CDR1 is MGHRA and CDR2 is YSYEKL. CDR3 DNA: TGCGCCAGCAGCCAAGGTGTAAGGGAGAACTATGGCTACACCTTC. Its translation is CASSQGVRENYGYTF.

CDR3 sequence reads: CASSTTGYSPLHF. The CDR3 DNA sequence: TGTGCCAGCAGTACGACAGGATATTCACCCCTCCACTTT. The genes are TRBV6-6 and TRBJ1-6; possible D gene TRBD1, 6 bases. Trimming cost V 5 bases and J 8 bases, with 10 bases left between them. The germline CDR1 and CDR2 sequences are MNHNY and SVGAGI (reference sequence). The CDR3 runs to 13 residues.

In DNA form, the CDR3 reads TGTGCCAGCAGTACACTACAGGGGGCAGCCAGTGGCTACACCTTC. Translated, it gives CASSTLQGAASGYTF. The gene calls are TRBV27 and TRBJ1-2; 9 bases fit TRBD1. Germline V gene data show CDR1 as MNHEY and CDR2 as SMNVEV (reference sequence). CDR3 length: 15 amino acids. V trimming: 5 bases; J trimming: 7 bases; junction bases outside the gene matches: 11.

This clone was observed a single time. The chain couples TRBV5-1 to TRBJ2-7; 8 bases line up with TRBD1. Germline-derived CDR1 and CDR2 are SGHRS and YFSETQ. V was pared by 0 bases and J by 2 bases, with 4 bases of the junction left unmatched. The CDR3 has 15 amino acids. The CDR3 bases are TGCGCCAGCAGCTTGGGGGGACAGGCGGCCTACGAGCAGTACTTC. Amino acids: CASSLGGQAAYEQYF.

For the CDR3, the DNA is TGTGCCAGCTCACGCGGTGACACCGGGGAGCTGTTTTTT. This codes for CASSRGDTGELFF. This chain uses TRBV18 with TRBJ2-2, with D unclear. The CDR3 has 13 amino acids. Deletions cut 4 bases from V and 3 bases from J, with 6 bases between. The germline gives CDR1 KGHSH, CDR2 LQKENI.

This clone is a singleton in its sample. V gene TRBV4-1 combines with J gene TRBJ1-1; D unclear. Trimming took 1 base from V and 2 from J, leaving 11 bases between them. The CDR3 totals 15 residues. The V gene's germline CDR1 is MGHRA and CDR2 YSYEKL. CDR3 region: CASSQVAGVNTEAFF. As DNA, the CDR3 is TGCGCCAGCAGCCAAGTGGCAGGTGTTAACACTGAAGCTTTCTTT.

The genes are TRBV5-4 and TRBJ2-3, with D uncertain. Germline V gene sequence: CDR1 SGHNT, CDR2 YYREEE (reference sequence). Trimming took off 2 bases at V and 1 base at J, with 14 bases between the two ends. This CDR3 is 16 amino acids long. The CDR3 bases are TGTGCCAGCAGCTTCCGGGCCCGGCCGGGCACAGATACGCAGTATTTT. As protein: CASSFRARPGTDTQYF.

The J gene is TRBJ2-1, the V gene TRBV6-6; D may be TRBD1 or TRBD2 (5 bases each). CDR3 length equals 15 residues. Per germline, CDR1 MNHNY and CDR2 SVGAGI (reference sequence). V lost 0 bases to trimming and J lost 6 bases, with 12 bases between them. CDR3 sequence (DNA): TGTGCCAGCAGTTACTCGACGGGACCGGGCAATGAGCAGTTCTTC. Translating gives CASSYSTGPGNEQFF.